These 21 T cell receptor beta chains came from one sample sequenced in a study of blood T cell repertoires in COVID-19. Profiled with immunoSEQ multiplex PCR; TCRdb holds only in-frame clones, not every one. Of roughly 410,000 clones listed, around 87% are singletons. The sequencing sample was made of peripheral blood. The origin of the receptors is an older woman with COVID-19, enrolled during active disease.

The chain joins TRBV9 to TRBJ2-2; perhaps TRBD1 as D (6 bases). The length of the CDR3 is 15 residues. Germline values: CDR1 SGDLS, CDR2 YYNGEE. V lost 3 bases, J lost 0 bases, and 9 bases lay in between. The CDR3 here is CASSGGGSNTGELFF. The CDR3, as DNA: TGTGCCAGCAGCGGAGGGGGTTCGAACACCGGGGAGCTGTTTTTT.

The chain couples TRBV5-1 to TRBJ2-2, with 9 bases identical to TRBD1. The CDR3 spans 15 residues. Germline-derived CDR1 and CDR2 are SGHRS and YFSETQ. The junction had 7 bases not matched to a gene; V was cut back by 3 bases and J by 7 bases. CDR3: CASSSGTGRGGELFF. Here the CDR3 DNA reads TGCGCCAGCAGCTCCGGGACAGGGAGGGGCGGGGAGCTGTTTTTT.

The CDR3 is CASSQGDYGYTF. Here the CDR3 DNA reads TGTGCCAGCAGTCAGGGGGACTATGGCTACACCTTC. V usage is TRBV28 and J usage is TRBJ1-2; TRBD1 matches 7 bases. CDR3 size: 12 residues. V gave up 5 bases and J gave up 3 bases; unmatched junction bases: 0. Germline V gene data show CDR1 as MDHEN and CDR2 as SYDVKM.

For the CDR3, the DNA is TGTGCCAGCAGCTTACCGGGACAGGCCTCCTACGAGCAGTACTTC. This translates into CASSLPGQASYEQYF. The rearrangement joins TRBV5-8 to TRBJ2-7; 8 positions match TRBD1. Germline V gene data show CDR1 as SGHTS and CDR2 as YDEGEE. Trimming at V came to 2 bases and at J to 0 bases, leaving 4 bases not matched to a gene. The CDR3 sequence is 15 residues long.

The rearrangement joins TRBV5-1 to TRBJ2-3; D is possibly TRBD2 (7 bases). V was shortened by 0 bases and J by 1 base, with 9 bases between the two germline ends. The CDR3 is 15 amino acids. Germline-derived CDR1 and CDR2 are SGHRS and YFSETQ. CDR3 region: CASSLGRGRTDTQYF. The CDR3 nucleotides are TGCGCCAGCAGCTTGGGGCGGGGGCGCACAGATACGCAGTATTTT.

V is TRBV5-4 and J is TRBJ2-4; 8 bases match TRBD2. The J segment lost 0 bases and the V segment lost 5 bases, leaving 13 bases of the junction unmatched. Germline V gene lookup returns CDR1 SGHNT and CDR2 YYREEE (reference sequence). The CDR3 length is 18 residues. CDR3 in amino acids: CASSQWAAGGPAKNIQYF. As DNA, the CDR3 is TGTGCCAGCAGTCAATGGGCGGCGGGGGGCCCAGCCAAAAACATTCAGTACTTC. The full variable domain, its missing parts supplied by reference TRBV5-4 and TRBJ2-4, is ETGVTQSPTHLIKTRGQQVTLRCSSQSGHNTVSWYQQALGQGPQFIFQYYREEENGRGNFPPRFSGLQFPNYSSELNVNALELDDSALYLCASSQWAAGGPAKNIQYFGAGTRLSVL.

The chain recombines TRBV18 with TRBJ2-5; D gene uncertain. V was trimmed by 3 bases and J by 1 base, leaving 3 bases between them. CDR1 KGHSH and CDR2 LQKENI come from the germline V gene. The CDR3 covers 12 residues. CDR3 region: CASSPSQETQYF. CDR3 in DNA: TGTGCCAGCTCACCGAGCCAAGAGACCCAGTACTTC.

V gene TRBV7-2 combines with J gene TRBJ2-1; 8 positions match TRBD2. The CDR3 has 16 residues. Unmatched junction bases numbered 5, after V lost 0 bases and J lost 4 bases. CDR1 SGHTA and CDR2 FQGNSA come from the germline V gene. The CDR3 reads CASSLAVSGVYNEQFF. CDR3 in DNA: TGTGCCAGCAGCTTAGCGGTTAGCGGGGTTTACAATGAGCAGTTCTTC.

This clone was detected a few times. This chain's CDR3 is CASSSVLYAEAFF. CDR3 nucleotides: TGTGCCAGCAGCTCGGTGTTGTACGCTGAAGCTTTCTTT. The chain uses TRBV7-2 and TRBJ1-1; D unclear. The CDR3 covers 13 residues. The germline V and J ends were trimmed by 4 bases and 6 bases, with 12 bases remaining between them. From germline, CDR1 is SGHTA and CDR2 FQGNSA.

The rearrangement uses TRBV28 and TRBJ1-5, with D unclear. CDR3 length equals 16 residues. The germline gives CDR1 MDHEN, CDR2 SYDVKM. Trimming stripped 4 bases from V and 7 bases from J, with 20 bases between. CDR3 coding DNA: TGTGCCAGCAGTTCTGGCGGGCAGGTCGGGTGGCAGCCCCAGCATTTT. It is translated as CASSSGGQVGWQPQHF. Complete variable domain (other parts from reference TRBV28 and TRBJ1-5): DVKVTQSSRYLVKRTGEKVFLECVQDMDHENMFWYRQDPGLGLRLIYFSYDVKMKEKGDIPEGYSVSREKKERFSLILESASTNQTSMYLCASSSGGQVGWQPQHFGDGTRLSIL.

The V call is TRBV9, the J call TRBJ1-2; D gene ambiguous. This CDR3 region has 13 residues. CDR1 and CDR2 from the germline V gene are SGDLS and YYNGEE. Between the trimmed V and J ends, which lost 3 bases and 8 bases, there was a span of 14 bases. The CDR3 nucleotides are TGTGCCAGCAGCGAAGGGTGGGGAGGCGGCTACACCTTC. It yields the protein CASSEGWGGGYTF.

In regard to this clone: This specimen includes other DNA sequences encoding the same CDR3. The chain uses TRBV15 and TRBJ1-2; D perhaps matches TRBD1 (5 bases). V gave up 2 bases and J gave up 1 base, with 5 bases separating them. Germline CDR1 LNHNV, CDR2 YYDKDF (reference sequence). The CDR3 sequence is 13 residues long. Here the CDR3 DNA reads TGTGCCACCAGCAGACAGGGTAACTATGGCTACACCTTC. Its protein product is CATSRQGNYGYTF. The variable domain in full, completed from reference TRBV15 and TRBJ1-2, reads DAMVIQNPRYQVTQFGKPVTLSCSQTLNHNVMYWYQQKSSQAPKLLFHYYDKDFNNEADTPDNFQSRRPNTSFCFLDIRSPGLGDTAMYLCATSRQGNYGYTFGSGTRLTVV.

The table lists this clone with a few counts. V usage is TRBV4-1 and J usage is TRBJ1-2; the match to TRBD1 covers 9 bases. Germline trimming cut 0 bases from V and 8 bases from J; bases unmatched to any gene: 4. Germline-derived CDR1 and CDR2 are MGHRA and YSYEKL. This CDR3 is built from 14 residues. As DNA, the CDR3 is TGCGCCAGCAGCCAAGATTACAGGGGGCAAGGCTACACCTTC. Its translation: CASSQDYRGQGYTF.

The V call is TRBV7-2, the J call TRBJ2-1, with TRBD2 matching 11 bases. The ends lost 1 base at V and 13 bases at J; junction bases unmatched: 15. The CDR3 is made up of 17 amino acids. CDR1 is SGHTA and CDR2 is FQGNSA in the germline V gene. The CDR3 spells CASSLGLAGTNQAKQFF. In nucleotides, the CDR3 is TGTGCCAGCAGCTTAGGACTAGCGGGGACAAACCAGGCGAAACAGTTCTTC.

The genes are TRBV5-1 and TRBJ1-2; D possibly corresponds to TRBD1 (6 bases). Germline CDR1 reads SGHRS; CDR2 reads YFSETQ. V was clipped by 0 bases and J by 4 bases, with 13 bases between them. The CDR3 consists of 15 residues. CDR3 region: CASSLEPQGIYGYTF. The CDR3 coding sequence is TGCGCCAGCAGCTTGGAACCTCAGGGGATCTATGGCTACACCTTC.

This clone has just one count. This chain's CDR3 is CASSPGQGGFTEAFF. The CDR3 region has the DNA TGTGCCAGCTCACCAGGACAGGGTGGGTTCACTGAAGCTTTCTTT. The rearrangement joins TRBV18 to TRBJ1-1; 8 bases fit TRBD1. This CDR3 region has 15 residues. The V gene end was trimmed by 2 bases and the J gene end by 4 bases; junction bases not matched to a gene: 6. Germline V lookup: CDR1 KGHSH, CDR2 LQKENI.

V usage is TRBV7-2 and J usage is TRBJ1-4; no clear D. This CDR3 comprises 14 residues. Germline V CDR1 and CDR2: SGHTA, FQGNSA. V was pared by 3 bases and J by 8 bases, with 13 bases between. This CDR3 reads CASSLKFLSEKLFF. The CDR3 nucleotides read TGTGCCAGCAGCTTGAAATTTCTATCGGAAAAACTGTTTTTT.

The chain combines TRBV5-6 with TRBJ1-2; 8 bases match TRBD1. The CDR3 is made up of 16 amino acids. Losses at the gene ends were 3 bases for V and 4 bases for J; bases not matched to a gene: 11. Germline CDR1 reads SGHDT; CDR2 reads YYEEEE. The CDR3: CASSWGQVSVSYGYTF. CDR3 DNA: TGTGCCAGCAGCTGGGGACAGGTTTCAGTGAGCTATGGCTACACCTTC.

The chain uses TRBV19 and TRBJ1-2, with 7 bases aligning to TRBD1. This CDR3 contains 12 residues. Trimming removed 10 bases from V and 7 bases from J; junction bases left unmatched: 9. Germline CDR1 is LNHDA and CDR2 is SQIVND (reference sequence). The CDR3 region is CATRLAGGGYTF. The CDR3 DNA sequence: TGTGCCACCCGGCTGGCAGGGGGTGGCTACACCTTC. Drawing the rest from reference TRBV19 and TRBJ1-2, the complete variable domain is DGGITQSPKYLFRKEGQNVTLSCEQNLNHDAMYWYRQDPGQGLRLIYYSQIVNDFQKGDIAEGYSVSREKKESFPLTVTSAQKNPTAFYLCATRLAGGGYTFGSGTRLTVV.

This clone occurred once. CDR3 DNA: TGCGCCAGCAGCTTGGCAGGCCCGCCACTTGGGGAGCTGTTTTTT. Protein: CASSLAGPPLGELFF. This sequence joins TRBV5-1 and TRBJ2-2; D is uncertain. The CDR3 spans 15 residues. V shed 0 bases and J shed 8 bases, with 14 bases lying between them. CDR1 and CDR2 from the germline V gene are SGHRS and YFSETQ.

The chain is built from TRBV7-9 and TRBJ2-2; the match to TRBD2 covers 15 bases. Looked up from germline, CDR1 is SEHNR and CDR2 is FQNEAQ (reference sequence). CDR3 length: 18 residues. Trimming cost V 5 bases and J 4 bases; bases outside gene matches: 8. CDR3 residues: CASSPGLAGGSFTGELFF. CDR3 DNA: TGTGCCAGCAGCCCGGGACTAGCGGGGGGATCATTCACCGGGGAGCTGTTTTTT. Full variable domain (remainder filled in from reference TRBV7-9 and TRBJ2-2): DTGVSQNPRHKITKRGQNVTFRCDPISEHNRLYWYRQTLGQGPEFLTYFQNEAQLEKSRLLSDRFSAERPKGSFSTLEIQRTEQGDSAMYLCASSPGLAGGSFTGELFFGEGSRLTVL.